The rows below give T cell receptor beta chains drawn from one sample of a study of blood T cell repertoires in COVID-19. The method was immunoSEQ multiplex PCR; TCRdb's version includes in-frame clones alone and lacks a portion of them. The sample has 25,000 to 30,000 clones, about 94% seen once. The sample comprised peripheral blood. The receptors here all came from a human donor with active COVID-19. The donor label of this sample is uncertain. CDR3s include the opening cysteine and the closing phenylalanine or tryptophan. Not all rows give a size; the values are once, few, many and, for expanded clones, a class.

CDR3aa	v_gene	abundance
CAWSVDPTVAGNTIYF	TRBV30	-
CASSQGTGLYNEQFF	TRBV5-6	-
CASSRSSYNEQFF	TRBV19	-
CASRLAGESTDTQYF	TRBV18	-
CSVEDRRYGYEQYF	TRBV29-1	-
CASSRTPGELFF	TRBV7-9	-
CASSQDLKGLAGGRRTGELFF	TRBV3-1/TRBV3-2	-
CASSVAGTGSNNEQFF	TRBV5-1	-
CASSTHRGLAYEQYF	TRBV6-5	-
CAWSGLAGGSYNEQFF	TRBV30	-
CASSEAAGDSPLHF	TRBV6-5	once
CASSRTRLAGTTGELFF	TRBV5-5	-
CASSPSGAVTGELFF	TRBV18	once
CASSPGVTFSPLHF	TRBV5-6	-
CASSRISGRSLGIDTQYF	TRBV3-1/TRBV3-2	once
CASRPQGAQYF	TRBV6-5	-
CASSLQTGSYEQYF	TRBV18	-
CASSYRQGNTGELFF	TRBV6-6	-
CASSQRQGYGTGELFF	TRBV3-1/TRBV3-2	once
CASRLTSGRTTGELFF	TRBV2	-
CASSRQGNYGYTF	TRBV25-1	-
CASSLGQGNNQPQHF	TRBV5-6	-
CASRGSGDSQAFF	TRBV7-9	-
CAWSRRRQGAAINNDYSNQPQHF	TRBV30	once
CASSFPGSAGELFF	TRBV11-2	-
CASSSRGSMNTEAFF	TRBV5-5	-
CASSYSSRNPTNEKLFF	TRBV6-2/TRBV6-3	-